The following is a TCR beta chain sequence with its context. Trimming took 5 bases from V and 9 from J; bases not matched to a gene: 10. This CDR3 region has 15 residues. Looked up from germline, CDR1 is SGHTA and CDR2 is FQGTGA. This entry is derived from a study of blood T cell repertoires in COVID-19. Clones were read by immunoSEQ multiplex PCR, and TCRdb kept only the in-frame ones, dropping some. Among roughly 71,000 clones listed, around 86% were seen once. The chain carries TRBV7-3 and TRBJ2-1, with 10 bases that match TRBD2. The sequencing sample was made of peripheral blood. The sequence came from a young man with acute or convalescent COVID-19. CDR3 coding DNA: TGTGCCAGCAGCGCCGCTAGCGGGAGATCGGGTGAGCAGTTCTTC. Translated, it gives CASSAASGRSGEQFF. Variable domain in full (rest from reference TRBV7-3 and TRBJ2-1): GAGVSQTPSNKVTEKGKYVELRCDPISGHTALYWYRQSLGQGPEFLIYFQGTGAADDSGLPNDRFFAVRPEGSVSTLKIQRTERGDSAVYLCASSAASGRSGEQFFGPGTRLTVL.